This is a list of T cell receptor beta chains from one sample in a study of blood T cells in healthy people across ages. TCRdb re-called the 5' RACE reads with MiXCR, one entry per CDR3 protein. Of 850,000 to 1,000,000 distinct CDR3 sequences in the sample, about 51% are singletons; the top ten hold roughly 23%. Sequencing used blood. The receptors stem from a woman in her fifties or sixties in good health. CDR3s include the opening cysteine and the closing phenylalanine or tryptophan. The D gene is left open where the match is weak. Clone size, where shown, is once, few, many, or a class for clones that have expanded.

13,TRBJ2-1,NA,TRBV12-3/TRBV12-4,few,CASSLGLSNEQFF,TGTGCCAGCAGTTTGGGTCTCAGCAATGAGCAGTTCTTC
14,TRBJ1-1,TRBD1,TRBV28,NA,CASRQTGGYTEAFF,TGTGCCAGCAGACAAACAGGGGGCTACACTGAAGCTTTCTTT
14,TRBJ1-1,NA,TRBV9,NA,CASSKETTGAQAFF,TGTGCCAGCAGCAAAGAGACTACGGGGGCTCAAGCTTTCTTT
17,TRBJ2-7,TRBD2,TRBV5-4,NA,CASSQGGSGSIIHEQYF,TGTGCCAGCAGCCAGGGAGGTAGCGGGAGTATAATCCACGAGCAGTACTTC
16,TRBJ2-1,TRBD2,TRBV7-9,NA,CASSLYRLAGVHEQFF,TGTGCCAGCAGCTTATATAGACTAGCAGGAGTCCATGAGCAGTTCTTC
12,TRBJ1-1,NA,TRBV29-1,NA,CSVEENSLEAFF,TGCAGCGTTGAAGAGAACAGCCTTGAAGCTTTCTTT
16,TRBJ2-1,NA,TRBV29-1,NA,CSVEDLAGSSYNEQFF,TGCAGCGTTGAAGATCTGGCGGGAAGCTCCTACAATGAGCAGTTCTTC
14,TRBJ2-7,TRBD2,TRBV6-1,NA,CASKYREEAYEQYF,TGTGCCAGCAAGTATCGGGAGGAAGCCTACGAGCAGTACTTC
16,TRBJ2-7,TRBD2,TRBV7-2,many,CASSYPWGRDSYEQYF,TGTGCCAGCAGCTACCCATGGGGGAGGGACTCCTACGAGCAGTACTTC
12,TRBJ1-1,NA,TRBV10-3,NA,CAISAEGAYAFF,TGTGCCATCAGTGCGGAAGGGGCTTATGCTTTCTTT
15,TRBJ1-1,NA,TRBV3-1,NA,CASSLSQLSGGEAFF,TGTGCCAGCAGCCTAAGTCAGCTCTCGGGGGGTGAAGCTTTCTTT
15,TRBJ2-1,TRBD2,TRBV5-1,few,CASSWTSEGYNEQFF,TGCGCCAGCAGCTGGACTAGCGAGGGCTACAATGAGCAGTTCTTC
15,TRBJ2-5,NA,TRBV4-1,few,CASSQKLQGRETQYF,TGCGCCAGCAGCCAAAAACTTCAAGGTCGAGAGACCCAGTACTTC
14,TRBJ2-7,TRBD1,TRBV7-6,NA,CASSSRTGSHEQYF,TGTGCCAGCAGCTCTCGGACAGGGTCCCACGAGCAGTACTTC
16,TRBJ2-5,TRBD2,TRBV28,NA,CASSLEGRGIQETQYF,TGTGCCAGCAGTCTTGAGGGGAGGGGCATTCAAGAGACCCAGTACTTC
14,TRBJ1-5,NA,TRBV5-6,NA,CASSLTGRDQPQHF,TGTGCCAGCAGCTTGACAGGGAGGGATCAGCCCCAGCATTTT
19,TRBJ1-5,TRBD1,TRBV6-1,NA,CASSPSGQRRSKGNQPQHF,TGCGCCAGCAGTCCTTCGGGACAGCGCCGAAGCAAGGGCAATCAGCCCCAGCATTTT
16,TRBJ2-1,TRBD2,TRBV19,NA,CASSRGTSGSVNEQFF,TGTGCCAGTAGTAGAGGGACTAGCGGGAGTGTCAATGAGCAGTTCTTC
12,TRBJ2-5,NA,TRBV11-2,NA,CASSQTPGTQYF,TGTGCCAGCTCTCAGACACCGGGGACCCAGTACTTC
14,TRBJ1-2,NA,TRBV20-1,NA,CSAITGPANYGYTF,TGCAGTGCTATTACAGGGCCAGCTAACTATGGCTACACCTTC
17,TRBJ2-6,NA,TRBV7-9,NA,CASSLGGAGSGANVLTF,TGTGCCAGCAGCTTAGGGGGCGCAGGGTCTGGGGCCAACGTCCTGACTTTC
15,TRBJ2-5,TRBD1,TRBV12-3/TRBV12-4,few,CASSIAGTGPATQYF,TGTGCCAGCAGTATCGCCGGGACAGGGCCGGCGACCCAGTACTTC
16,TRBJ2-1,TRBD2,TRBV7-9,NA,CASSSPWTRAYNEQFF,TGTGCCAGCAGCTCCCCTTGGACTAGAGCTTACAATGAGCAGTTCTTC
14,TRBJ2-1,TRBD1,TRBV5-1,NA,CASSRTGALNEQFF,TGCGCCAGCAGCAGGACAGGGGCGCTAAATGAGCAGTTCTTC
12,TRBJ1-1,NA,TRBV2,NA,CAQGHGNTEAFF,TGTGCCCAGGGCCACGGGAACACTGAAGCTTTCTTT
12,TRBJ2-3,NA,TRBV20-1,NA,CSGLIAPYTQYF,TGCAGTGGGCTTATAGCCCCCTATACGCAGTATTTT
17,TRBJ2-5,TRBD2,TRBV6-2/TRBV6-3,NA,CASSPDASGMKKETQYF,TGTGCCAGCAGTCCCGATGCTAGCGGGATGAAGAAAGAGACCCAGTACTTC
17,TRBJ2-1,TRBD2,TRBV3-1,NA,CASSQPKGLAGNDEQFF,TGTGCCAGCAGCCAGCCTAAGGGACTAGCGGGAAACGATGAGCAGTTCTTC
15,TRBJ1-2,NA,TRBV2,NA,CASSGNRAAGYGYTF,TGTGCCAGCAGTGGGAACAGAGCTGCTGGCTATGGCTACACCTTC
13,TRBJ2-5,NA,TRBV2,NA,CATARANEVTQYF,TGTGCCACCGCTAGGGCTAACGAGGTGACCCAGTACTTC
12,TRBJ2-3,NA,TRBV6-1,once,CASSSPIDTQYF,TGTGCCAGCAGTTCACCAATAGATACGCAGTATTTT
14,TRBJ2-5,TRBD1,TRBV6-1,NA,CASRSGQHQETQYF,TGTGCCAGCAGGTCGGGACAGCACCAAGAGACCCAGTACTTC
15,TRBJ1-4,NA,TRBV7-9,NA,CASSLDRLGNEKLFF,TGTGCCAGCAGCTTAGATCGGCTAGGTAATGAAAAACTGTTTTTT
12,TRBJ2-5,NA,TRBV28,few,CASSSKRETQYF,TGTGCCAGCAGTTCCAAGAGAGAGACCCAGTACTTC
14,TRBJ1-5,NA,TRBV12-3/TRBV12-4,NA,CASSLEGLRQPQHF,TGTGCCAGCAGTTTAGAGGGGCTGCGTCAGCCCCAGCATTTT
17,TRBJ2-6,TRBD1,TRBV4-2,few,CASSHGTGSSGANVLTF,TGTGCCAGCAGCCATGGGACAGGGTCCTCTGGGGCCAACGTCCTGACTTTC
14,TRBJ2-7,TRBD2,TRBV7-2,few,CASGPGLNSYEQYF,TGTGCCAGCGGGCCGGGACTAAACTCCTACGAGCAGTACTTC
15,TRBJ2-5,TRBD1,TRBV3-1,NA,CASSQLDRVQETQYF,TGTGCCAGCAGCCAGCTGGACAGGGTCCAAGAGACCCAGTACTTC
13,TRBJ2-2,TRBD1,TRBV6-5,few,CASSSGQGWELFF,TGTGCCAGCAGTTCGGGACAGGGGTGGGAGCTGTTTTTT
16,TRBJ2-1,NA,TRBV6-5,NA,CASSSSRELTYNEQFF,TGTGCCAGCAGTTCCTCCCGGGAGCTCACCTACAATGAGCAGTTCTTC